This entry describes one T cell receptor (beta chain). Under the authors' procedure: Reference gene primer amplification gave nucleated cell count estimates. Produced via immunoSEQ multiplex PCR; TCRdb's table is partial and in-frame only. V, J and clone size derive from that table, while D and trimming were established from the DNA sequence. The profile shows approximately 110,000 clones, 75% to 90% of them singletons. These data belong to a study of blood T cell repertoires in COVID-19. About the research overall: COVID-19 samples, acute and convalescent, were from the United States, Italy and Spain. In each case, the material was cDNA or gDNA derived from T cells, B-cell-depleted T cells, or PBMCs.

The germline gives CDR1 SGHRS, CDR2 YFSETQ. This CDR3 region has 15 residues. V was trimmed by 0 bases and J by 6 bases, leaving 15 bases between them. The receptor's source is an older woman with acute or convalescent COVID-19. This sequence joins TRBV5-1 and TRBJ1-2; the D gene is possibly TRBD1 (6 bases). Sequences were obtained from peripheral blood. Here the CDR3 DNA reads TGCGCCAGCAGCTTGGAGGGACAAGGACTCGATGGCTACACCTTC. This translates into CASSLEGQGLDGYTF.